This entry concerns a single T cell receptor (beta chain). V lost 5 bases and J lost 3, with 8 bases in between. CDR1 is LNHNV and CDR2 is YYDKDF in the germline V gene (reference sequence). There are 12 residues in the CDR3. Categorization into cohorts depended on clinical history that participants reported. Before they entered the study, exposed participants had met a COVID-19 case within 2 weeks. These data come from a study of blood T cell repertoires in COVID-19. Study as a whole: T cells, B-cell-depleted T cells, or PBMCs supplied cDNA or gDNA.

Per the original data handling: Amplified reference gene primers provided the basis for estimating nucleated cell counts. The method was immunoSEQ multiplex PCR; TCRdb's version includes in-frame clones alone and lacks a portion of them. V, J and clone size reflect that table, while D and trimming were determined from the DNA. The sample lists roughly 200,000 clones, about four fifths occurring once. The chain links TRBV15 to TRBJ2-7; D may be TRBD2 (5 bases). Sequencing was carried out using PBMCs or T cells enriched from blood (not recorded which). The sequence came from a woman aged 25 to 45 who had been exposed to COVID-19. The CDR3 spells CATSAGRYEQYF. The DNA of the CDR3 is TGTGCCACCAGCGCGGGTCGCTACGAGCAGTACTTC. The full variable domain, completed using reference TRBV15 and TRBJ2-7, is DAMVIQNPRYQVTQFGKPVTLSCSQTLNHNVMYWYQQKSSQAPKLLFHYYDKDFNNEADTPDNFQSRRPNTSFCFLDIRSPGLGDTAMYLCATSAGRYEQYFGPGTRLTVT.